The clone carrying this TCR beta chain is a singleton in its sample. No antigen is known for it. Primers included in the PCR were 60 Vbeta and 13 Jbeta primers. Libraries were prepared by immunoSEQ multiplex PCR; TCRdb keeps only in-frame clonotypes and omits some of them. The sample holds about 170,000 clones; nearly 80% are singletons and the top ten take almost 6.5%. There are 16 residues in the CDR3. Trimming removed 3 bases at V and 0 bases at J, with 12 bases between. Germline V gives CDR1 KGHSH, CDR2 LQKENI. The data are from a study of cytomegalovirus exposure and HLA in healthy donors. Study-wide results and limits: Among TCR beta chains, those listed as cytomegalovirus-associated numbered some 170. A missense variant in DCLRE1C was later tied to TCR beta V- and J-gene trimming.

The clonotype comes from a man between 35 and 55 years old in good health and CMV-seropositive. The rearrangement uses TRBV18 and TRBJ1-3, with D hard to call. The sample comprised PBMCs. The CDR3: CASSPVERSSGNTIYF. The CDR3 DNA is TGTGCCAGCTCACCGGTGGAGCGAAGCTCTGGAAACACCATATATTTT. Based on the CDR3 plus reference TRBV18 and TRBJ1-3, the full variable domain is NAGVMQNPRHLVRRRGQEARLRCSPMKGHSHVYWYRQLPEEGLKFMVYLQKENIIDESGMPKERFSAEFPKEGPSILRIQQVVRGDSAAYFCASSPVERSSGNTIYFGEGSWLTVV.